In its sample, the clone carrying this TCR beta chain was seen many times. Researchers ran the PCR with 60 Vbeta and 13 Jbeta primers. This table comes from immunoSEQ multiplex PCR, and its TCRdb copy is limited to in-frame clones, with some not included. The sample contains around 100,000 clones, around 83% of which appear only once. The data were taken from a study of cytomegalovirus exposure and HLA in healthy donors. CDR1 and CDR2 from the germline V gene are SGHDT and YYEEEE. J was trimmed by 3 bases and V by 4 bases; bases with no gene match: 1. The CDR3 sequence is 15 residues long. The source material was PBMCs. The gene calls are TRBV5-6 and TRBJ2-3, with 14 bases fitting TRBD2. This sequence originates from a man aged 30 to 39 in good health and CMV-seropositive. In DNA, the CDR3 is TGTGCCAGCAGCCGACTAGCGGGGGGGACAGATACGCAGTATTTT. Residues: CASSRLAGGTDTQYF.